This T cell receptor beta chain was documented in a study of shared clonotypes between healthy human individuals. Study-wide background: Two women and a few men aged 18 to 49 made up the donors. Each donor's CD4 naive and CD4 memory cells filled three plates apiece, CD8 naive two, and CD8 memory one.

The V gene's germline CDR1 is LGHNA and CDR2 YSLEER. This CDR3 contains 16 residues. The V gene end was trimmed by 0 bases and the J gene end by 10 bases; junction bases not matched to a gene: 8. Data came from immunoSEQ multiplex PCR; TCRdb stores just in-frame clones and leaves some out. Of about 1.4 million clones listed, around 95% are singletons. This sequence joins TRBV4-3 and TRBJ1-4, with TRBD1 matching 10 bases. What was sequenced was naive CD4+ T cells sorted from blood. Sample subset: CD45RA+ positively selected. This TCR was recovered from a man aged 25-45 years in good health. DNA for the CDR3: TGCGCCAGCAGCCAAGATCCGGGACAGGGGTGGGGAAAACTGTTTTTT. Translation: CASSQDPGQGWGKLFF.